Listed below are T cell receptor beta chains from one sample, sequenced in a study of T cells in Graves' hyperthyroidism and ophthalmopathy. TCRdb used MiXCR to reprocess the multiplex PCR reads, holding one entry per CDR3 protein. The sample records roughly 500,000 distinct CDR3 sequences, approximately 15% being singletons. Sequencing used blood. The receptors here all came from a woman under 40 with Graves' hyperthyroidism that later progressed to Graves' ophthalmopathy. CDR3s include the opening cysteine and the closing phenylalanine or tryptophan. A D gene is named only where the DNA matches it firmly. Size is omitted from some rows. Given values are once, few, many or a class for expanded clones.

clone size	V gene	J gene	D gene	CDR3 protein	CDR3 DNA
many	TRBV7-9	TRBJ1-1	TRBD1	CASSRQGDTEAFF	TGTGCCAGCAGCCGACAGGGGGACACTGAAGCTTTCTTT
.	TRBV6-1	TRBJ2-7	.	CASSAVPGYEQYF	TGTGCCAGCAGTGCGGTCCCGGGTTACGAGCAGTACTTC
few	TRBV2	TRBJ1-4	.	CASRMGPGGEKLFF	TGTGCCAGCAGGATGGGTCCGGGGGGTGAAAAACTGTTTTTT
many	TRBV12-3/TRBV12-4	TRBJ2-1	.	CASSAPWGDEQFF	TGTGCCAGCAGTGCCCCCTGGGGTGACGAGCAGTTCTTC
many	TRBV19	TRBJ2-7	.	CASSLSEGHVYEQYF	TGTGCCAGTAGTTTGAGTGAGGGACACGTCTACGAGCAGTACTTC
many	TRBV20-1	TRBJ2-3	TRBD2	CSATSGYTDTQYF	TGCAGTGCCACTAGCGGCTACACAGATACGCAGTATTTT
many	TRBV20-1	TRBJ1-3	.	CSVGGDDGNTIYF	TGCAGTGTTGGAGGGGATGACGGAAACACCATATATTTT
many	TRBV11-2	TRBJ1-3	.	CASGGVSGNTIYF	TGTGCCAGCGGGGGGGTCTCTGGAAACACCATATATTTT
.	TRBV4-2	TRBJ2-3	TRBD2	CASSQDTSGGDTQYF	TGTGCCAGCAGCCAAGACACTAGCGGAGGAGACACGCAGTATTTT
.	TRBV28	TRBJ1-2	TRBD1	CASSLSRQGVVYGYTF	TGTGCCAGCAGTTTGTCTCGGCAGGGGGTTGTCTATGGCTACACCTTC
once	TRBV3-1	TRBJ2-7	TRBD1	CANSPPGQSSYEQYF	TGTGCCAACAGCCCTCCGGGACAGAGCTCCTACGAGCAGTACTTC
many	TRBV12-3/TRBV12-4	TRBJ2-1	.	CASRPPGYNEQFF	TGTGCCAGTAGACCGCCCGGGTACAATGAGCAGTTCTTC
many	TRBV28	TRBJ1-1	.	CASSLSYMGAFF	TGTGCCAGCAGTTTATCCTATATGGGGGCTTTCTTT
few	TRBV4-1	TRBJ2-5	.	CASSQGLQETQYF	TGCGCCAGCAGCCAAGGGTTACAAGAGACCCAGTACTTC
many	TRBV11-2	TRBJ2-7	TRBD2	CASSTGLDHEQYF	TGTGCCAGCAGCACAGGACTAGACCACGAGCAGTACTTC
many	TRBV20-1	TRBJ2-1	.	CSARARLGDEQFF	TGCAGTGCTAGAGCGCGGCTGGGCGATGAGCAGTTCTTC
many	TRBV20-1	TRBJ1-2	.	CSALKTGSLGYTF	TGCAGTGCCCTTAAAACAGGGTCCCTCGGCTACACCTTC
many	TRBV20-1	TRBJ2-3	TRBD1	CSAGLPTGGADTQYF	TGCAGTGCTGGTCTCCCTACAGGGGGAGCAGATACGCAGTATTTT
.	TRBV6-2/TRBV6-3	TRBJ2-1	.	CASSARAGSYNEQFF	TGTGCCAGCAGCGCTAGGGCGGGCTCCTACAATGAGCAGTTCTTC
many	TRBV20-1	TRBJ2-7	TRBD2	CSARDYGAGDYEQYF	TGCAGTGCTAGAGATTATGGCGCGGGGGACTACGAGCAGTACTTC
many	TRBV6-2/TRBV6-3	TRBJ1-2	.	CASSYGENYGYTF	TGTGCCAGCAGTTACGGAGAGAACTATGGCTACACCTTC
many	TRBV15	TRBJ1-1	.	CATSRVFLLPTEAFF	TGTGCCACCAGCAGAGTGTTCCTCCTACCCACTGAAGCTTTCTTT
.	TRBV14	TRBJ2-7	.	CASSQESSVSEQYF	TGTGCCAGCAGCCAAGAATCGTCCGTAAGCGAGCAGTACTTC
many	TRBV27	TRBJ1-1	.	CASSLLGSGGGAFF	TGTGCCAGCAGTTTATTAGGGTCGGGGGGTGGTGCTTTCTTT
.	TRBV20-1	TRBJ2-3	.	CSARYSRADTQYF	TGCAGTGCTAGGTATAGTAGGGCAGATACGCAGTATTTT
many	TRBV3-1	TRBJ2-1	TRBD2	CASSRGPSGSSYNEQFF	TGTGCCAGCAGCCGAGGCCCTAGCGGGAGCTCCTACAATGAGCAGTTCTTC
many	TRBV6-1	TRBJ2-5	TRBD2	CASSDRGSGGETQYF	TGTGCCAGCAGTGACCGAGGGTCGGGAGGAGAGACCCAGTACTTC
many	TRBV11-3	TRBJ1-1	.	CASSLGRQVTEAFF	TGTGCCAGCAGCTTAGGCCGTCAGGTTACTGAAGCTTTCTTT
many	TRBV6-2/TRBV6-3	TRBJ1-6	TRBD1	CASRRDRGDSPLHF	TGTGCCAGCAGAAGGGACAGGGGGGATTCACCCCTCCACTTT
few	TRBV30	TRBJ2-7	.	CAWSPAGSYSYEQYF	TGTGCCTGGAGCCCCGCAGGGAGCTACTCCTACGAGCAGTACTTC
many	TRBV24-1	TRBJ2-3	.	CATSDSRFTDTQYF	TGTGCCACCAGTGATTCCAGGTTCACAGATACGCAGTATTTT
.	TRBV4-1	TRBJ2-7	TRBD1	CASSRGQGPNYEQYF	TGCGCCAGCAGCCGAGGACAGGGTCCAAACTACGAGCAGTACTTC
few	TRBV7-9	TRBJ1-1	TRBD1	CASRPTGSGEAFF	TGTGCCAGCAGGCCGACAGGGTCCGGTGAAGCTTTCTTT
many	TRBV12-5	TRBJ1-1	.	CASGLVLTGLMNTEAFF	TGTGCTAGTGGTTTGGTATTGACGGGCCTGATGAACACTGAAGCTTTCTTT
many	TRBV5-1	TRBJ1-2	TRBD1	CASSFSMGQGNGYTF	TGCGCCAGCAGCTTCAGCATGGGACAGGGAAATGGCTACACCTTC
many	TRBV7-2	TRBJ2-7	.	CASSLDSLTSYEQYF	TGTGCCAGCAGCTTAGACAGTCTAACTTCCTACGAGCAGTACTTC
many	TRBV12-5	TRBJ1-2	TRBD1	CASGLTGTGGLAGYTF	TGTGCTAGTGGTTTGACCGGGACAGGGGGCTTAGCTGGCTACACCTTC
many	TRBV12-3/TRBV12-4	TRBJ1-2	.	CASSLEVNLYGYTF	TGTGCCAGCAGTTTAGAAGTAAATCTCTATGGCTACACCTTC
.	TRBV4-2	TRBJ1-5	.	CASSQVGRGSNQPQHF	TGTGCCAGCAGCCAAGTGGGCCGAGGGAGCAATCAGCCCCAGCATTTT
.	TRBV12-3/TRBV12-4	TRBJ1-2	TRBD1	CASIRVPGQGDGYTF	TGTGCCAGCATTAGAGTCCCGGGACAGGGCGACGGCTACACCTTC
.	TRBV28	TRBJ2-1	.	CASSLDSFYNEQFF	TGTGCCAGCAGTCTGGACAGTTTCTACAATGAGCAGTTCTTC
few	TRBV6-2/TRBV6-3	TRBJ2-1	TRBD1	CASMWDRDYNEQFF	TGTGCCAGCATGTGGGACAGAGATTACAATGAGCAGTTCTTC
few	TRBV19	TRBJ2-5	TRBD2	CASSIAGGGQETQYF	TGTGCCAGTAGTATAGCGGGAGGCGGGCAAGAGACCCAGTACTTC
many	TRBV11-3	TRBJ2-3	.	CASSLGLGADTQYF	TGTGCCAGCAGCTTAGGATTAGGGGCAGATACGCAGTATTTT
many	TRBV18	TRBJ2-6	.	CASSNVSGANVLTF	TGTGCCAGCTCAAATGTCTCTGGGGCCAACGTCCTGACTTTC
few	TRBV20-1	TRBJ2-2	TRBD1	CSARDLDRGNSGELFF	TGCAGTGCTAGAGATTTGGACAGGGGGAACAGCGGGGAGCTGTTTTTT
.	TRBV5-1	TRBJ1-4	.	CASSATGSVSSNEKLFF	TGCGCCAGCAGCGCGACAGGCTCGGTTTCCTCTAATGAAAAACTGTTTTTT
many	TRBV2	TRBJ2-7	TRBD1	CASSQGAHEQYF	TGTGCCAGCAGCCAGGGGGCCCACGAGCAGTACTTC
many	TRBV9	TRBJ1-2	.	CASSPRGGEADGYTF	TGTGCCAGCAGCCCCCGCGGAGGAGAAGCAGATGGCTACACCTTC
many	TRBV9	TRBJ2-1	TRBD2	CASSVGLAVDEQFF	TGTGCCAGCAGCGTGGGACTAGCGGTCGATGAGCAGTTCTTC
few	TRBV27	TRBJ2-1	TRBD2	CASSKGTSWSSYNEQFF	TGTGCCAGCAGTAAGGGGACTAGCTGGAGCTCCTACAATGAGCAGTTCTTC
many	TRBV2	TRBJ2-3	TRBD2	CASSNAGDTDTQYF	TGTGCCAGCAGTAATGCGGGAGACACAGATACGCAGTATTTT
many	TRBV7-9	TRBJ2-1	TRBD1	CASSLIREGANNEQFF	TGTGCCAGCAGCTTAATTCGTGAGGGGGCGAACAATGAGCAGTTCTTC
many	TRBV6-2/TRBV6-3	TRBJ1-2	.	CASFFGGERNYGYTF	TGTGCCAGCTTTTTTGGCGGAGAACGTAACTATGGCTACACCTTC